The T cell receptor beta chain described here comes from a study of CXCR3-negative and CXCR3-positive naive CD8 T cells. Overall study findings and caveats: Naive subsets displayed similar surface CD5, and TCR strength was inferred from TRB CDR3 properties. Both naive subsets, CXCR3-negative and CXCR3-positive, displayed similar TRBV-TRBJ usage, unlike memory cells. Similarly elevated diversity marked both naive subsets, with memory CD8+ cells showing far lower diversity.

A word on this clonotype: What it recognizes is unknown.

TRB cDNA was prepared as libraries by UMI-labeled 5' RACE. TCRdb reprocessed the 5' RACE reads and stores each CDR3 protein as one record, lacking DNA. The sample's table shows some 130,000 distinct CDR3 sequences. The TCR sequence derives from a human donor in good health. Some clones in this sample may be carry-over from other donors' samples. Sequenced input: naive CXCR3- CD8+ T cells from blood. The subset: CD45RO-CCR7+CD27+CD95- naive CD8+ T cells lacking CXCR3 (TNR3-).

The CDR3 region is CASSTTGGPVPQHF. The chain links TRBV9 to TRBJ1-5; with no DNA, the TCRdb D assignment of TRBD1 cannot be verified. Germline V gene sequence: CDR1 SGDLS, CDR2 YYNGEE. This CDR3 comprises 14 residues.